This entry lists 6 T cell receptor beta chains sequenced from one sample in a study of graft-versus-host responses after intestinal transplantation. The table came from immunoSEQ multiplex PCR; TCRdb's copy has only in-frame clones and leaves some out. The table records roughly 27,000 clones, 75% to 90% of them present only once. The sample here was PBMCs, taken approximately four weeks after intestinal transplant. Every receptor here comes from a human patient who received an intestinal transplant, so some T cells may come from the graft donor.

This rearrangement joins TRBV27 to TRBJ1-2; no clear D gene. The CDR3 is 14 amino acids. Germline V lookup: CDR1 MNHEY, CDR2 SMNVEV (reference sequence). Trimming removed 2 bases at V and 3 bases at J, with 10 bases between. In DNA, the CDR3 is TGTGCCAGCAGTTTAGCGTACGGGTACTATGGCTACACCTTC. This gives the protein CASSLAYGYYGYTF.

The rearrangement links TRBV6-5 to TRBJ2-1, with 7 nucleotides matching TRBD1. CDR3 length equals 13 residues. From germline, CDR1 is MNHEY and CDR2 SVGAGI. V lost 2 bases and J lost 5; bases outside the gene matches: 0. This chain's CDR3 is CASSYDRDNEQFF. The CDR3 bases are TGTGCCAGCAGTTACGACAGGGACAATGAGCAGTTCTTC.

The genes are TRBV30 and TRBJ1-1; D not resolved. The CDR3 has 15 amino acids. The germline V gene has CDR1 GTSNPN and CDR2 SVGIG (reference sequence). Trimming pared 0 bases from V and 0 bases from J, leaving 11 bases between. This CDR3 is CAWSVFRLMNTEAFF. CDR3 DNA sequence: TGTGCCTGGAGTGTATTTCGACTCATGAACACTGAAGCTTTCTTT.

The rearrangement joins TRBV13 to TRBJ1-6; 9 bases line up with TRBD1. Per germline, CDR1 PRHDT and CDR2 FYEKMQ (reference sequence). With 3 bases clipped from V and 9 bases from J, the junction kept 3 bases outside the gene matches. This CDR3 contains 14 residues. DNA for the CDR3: TGTGCCAGCAGCTTGGGACAGGGAGGTTCACCCCTCCACTTT. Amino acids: CASSLGQGGSPLHF.

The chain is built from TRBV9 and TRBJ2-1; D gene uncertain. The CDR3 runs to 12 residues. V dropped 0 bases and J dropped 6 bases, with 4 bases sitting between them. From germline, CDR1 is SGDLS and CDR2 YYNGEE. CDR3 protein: CASSVASNEQFF. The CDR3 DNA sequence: TGTGCCAGCAGCGTAGCCAGCAATGAGCAGTTCTTC.

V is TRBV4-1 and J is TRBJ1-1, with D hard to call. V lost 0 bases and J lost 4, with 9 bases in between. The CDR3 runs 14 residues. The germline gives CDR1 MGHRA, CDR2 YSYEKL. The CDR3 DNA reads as TGCGCCAGCAGCCAAGAACAGAGGTCCACTGAAGCTTTCTTT. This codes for CASSQEQRSTEAFF.